Below are 4 T cell receptor beta chains sequenced from a single sample in a study of OX40 agonist ivuxolimab in advanced cancers. Sequencing was performed with immunoSEQ multiplex PCR; in TCRdb, only in-frame clones are kept and a portion is missing. The table has 70,000 to 95,000 clones, under 95% seen once; the top ten hold around 0.54%. The specimen comprised CD4+ or CD8+ T cells sorted from blood, sampled in a trial of the OX40 agonist ivuxolimab. The receptors stem from an adult with an advanced solid tumor such as melanoma, head and neck, liver or kidney cancer.

This chain joins TRBV6-6 and TRBJ1-4; D is ambiguous. V lost 9 bases and J 8 bases, leaving 13 bases between the germline ends. Germline V gene data show CDR1 as MNHNY and CDR2 as SVGAGI (reference sequence). This CDR3 comprises 12 residues. CDR3 sequence reads: CARIAGNEKLFF. DNA of the CDR3: TGTGCCAGAATAGCAGGTAACGAAAAACTGTTTTTT.

This CDR3 reads CASSIGGDQNIQYF. The CDR3 nucleotides read TGTGCCAGCAGTATAGGGGGGGACCAAAACATTCAGTACTTC. The rearrangement joins TRBV6-1 to TRBJ2-4; maybe TRBD2 (7 bases). The V gene's germline CDR1 is MNHNS and CDR2 SASEGT. This CDR3 has 14 amino acids. Trimming removed 5 bases at V and 5 bases at J, with 13 bases between.

The rearrangement joins TRBV30 to TRBJ2-5, with 7 bases identical to TRBD1. J gave up 3 bases and V 3 bases, and 4 bases lay outside the gene matches. Germline CDR1 and CDR2: GTSNPN and SVGIG (reference sequence). The CDR3 is made up of 13 amino acids. CDR3 nucleotides: TGTGCCTGGAGCAGACAGGGAAAAGAGACCCAGTACTTC. Translating it yields CAWSRQGKETQYF.

The chain couples TRBV5-1 to TRBJ1-4; a possible D gene is TRBD1 (5 bases). Looked up from germline, CDR1 is SGHRS and CDR2 is YFSETQ. This CDR3 contains 13 residues. Trimming left V 4 bases short and J 7 bases short, with 11 bases between. This CDR3 reads CASSVGDGEKLFF. CDR3 in DNA: TGCGCCAGCAGCGTGGGGGACGGTGAAAAACTGTTTTTT.